Below, 26 T cell receptor beta chains from the same sample are listed, as sequenced in a study of human T cells and chemical hapten exposure. In the library, unique molecular identifiers were attached to individual cDNA molecules. TCRdb re-called the reads with MiXCR, one entry per CDR3 protein. The sample holds about 480 distinct CDR3 sequences, 70% to 85% seen once. Extraction yielded total RNA from whole blood (unfractionated). The sequencing sample was made of whole blood. The receptors originated from a human donor with alopecia, or a healthy volunteer (not recorded which). Some clones in this sample may be carry-over from other donors' samples. This table probably holds off-target reads from a library built for another chain.

This rearrangement joins TRBV5-1 to TRBJ1-1, with D possibly being TRBD1 (6 bases). CDR1 and CDR2 from the germline V gene are SGHRS and YFSETQ. Trimming left V 7 bases short and J 1 base short, with 11 bases between. The CDR3 has 13 amino acids. The CDR3 DNA reads TGCGCCAGCCGCAGGGGACAGAACACTGAAGCTTTCTTT. Protein sequence: CASRRGQNTEAFF.

The V gene is TRBV4-1, the J gene TRBJ2-7; tentatively, D is TRBD2 (6 bases). There are 17 residues in the CDR3. Deletions cut 3 bases from V and 2 bases from J, with 20 bases between. Germline lookup yields CDR1 MGHRA and CDR2 YSYEKL. The chain's CDR3 is CASSHSWGTSRTYEQYF. DNA of the CDR3: TGCGCCAGCAGCCATTCTTGGGGCACTAGCAGAACCTACGAGCAGTACTTC.

This clonotype occurred a few times. The V and J genes are TRBV28 and TRBJ2-7; tentative D call: TRBD1 (6 bases). Germline CDR1 is MDHEN and CDR2 is SYDVKM. The CDR3 totals 12 residues. Trimming took 10 bases from V and 0 from J, leaving 10 bases between them. CDR3 coding DNA: TGTGCCATCCTGACAGGCTCCTACGAGCAGTACTTC. Its protein product is CAILTGSYEQYF.

Only a few counts were recorded for this clonotype. The rearrangement links TRBV9 to TRBJ1-3; 7 nucleotides line up with TRBD1. Germline V gives CDR1 SGDLS, CDR2 YYNGEE. Unmatched junction bases numbered 8, after V lost 4 bases and J lost 4 bases. CDR3 length: 15 amino acids. The CDR3 DNA follows: TGTGCCAGCAGCCCCCGACAGGGACTGGGAAACACCATATATTTT. Its protein is CASSPRQGLGNTIYF. Variable domain in full (rest from reference TRBV9 and TRBJ1-3): DSGVTQTPKHLITATGQRVTLRCSPRSGDLSVYWYQQSLDQGLQFLIQYYNGEERAKGNILERFSAQQFPDLHSELNLSSLELGDSALYFCASSPRQGLGNTIYFGEGSWLTVV.

J is TRBJ1-1 and V is TRBV29-1; D remains ambiguous. Trimming shortened V by 0 bases and J by 2 bases, and 7 bases separated the two germline ends. Germline loops: CDR1 SQVTM, CDR2 ANQGSEA. This CDR3 comprises 13 residues. The CDR3: CSVEDRSNTEAFF. CDR3 DNA: TGCAGCGTTGAAGACAGGAGTAACACTGAAGCTTTCTTT.

The rearrangement links TRBV27 to TRBJ2-7; the D is unclear. This CDR3 has 11 amino acids. CDR1 and CDR2 (germline): MNHEY, SMNVEV (reference sequence). Between the trimmed V and J ends, which lost 6 bases and 9 bases, there was a span of 12 bases. The CDR3 DNA is TGTGCCAGCAGCTATACACGCGCGCAGTACTTC. This translates into CASSYTRAQYF.

The CDR3 spells CASSSLNGGQGGQPQHF. CDR3 in DNA: TGTGCCAGCTCCAGCCTGAACGGGGGACAGGGGGGACAGCCCCAGCATTTT. The chain has TRBV18 and TRBJ1-5; 11 bases are shared with TRBD1. The CDR3 runs 17 residues. CDR1 is KGHSH and CDR2 is LQKENI in the germline V gene. The V gene end was trimmed by 6 bases and the J gene end by 7 bases; junction bases not matched to a gene: 14.

The DNA of the CDR3 is TGTGCCAGCAGTTACTTTGGACAGGGGGGTCACAATCAGCCCCAGCATTTT. Translated: CASSYFGQGGHNQPQHF. This chain uses TRBV6-2 or TRBV6-3 with TRBJ1-5, with 10 bases fitting TRBD1. The CDR3 has 17 amino acids. Germline lookup yields CDR1 MNHEY and CDR2 SVGEGT. With 1 base clipped from V and 3 bases from J, the junction kept 6 bases outside the gene matches.

V and J are TRBV20-1 and TRBJ2-7, with D possibly being TRBD1 (6 bases). The CDR3 length is 14 residues. The germline V gene has CDR1 DFQATT and CDR2 SNEGSKA (reference sequence). Trimming took off 2 bases at V and 7 bases at J, with 18 bases between the two ends. The DNA for the CDR3 is TGCAGTGCTAGAAAGGGGGATTCTAGGGATGAGCAGTACTTC. As protein: CSARKGDSRDEQYF.

The rearrangement joins TRBV20-1 to TRBJ2-5, with 9 bases identical to TRBD1. This CDR3 comprises 12 residues. With V trimmed by 6 bases and J by 4 bases, 3 bases remained unmatched. Germline lookup yields CDR1 DFQATT and CDR2 SNEGSKA (reference sequence). The CDR3 is CSAGTGRETQYF. CDR3 in DNA: TGCAGTGCCGGGACAGGGAGAGAGACCCAGTACTTC.

The chain joins TRBV12-3 or TRBV12-4 to TRBJ2-3; TRBD1 agrees at 7 bases. Trimming removed 2 bases from V and 7 bases from J; junction bases left unmatched: 6. The CDR3 loop spans 14 amino acids. Here the CDR3 DNA reads TGTGCCAGCAGTTTAAGCCTGAGGGGGCATACGCAGTATTTT. This codes for CASSLSLRGHTQYF.

This clonotype has a handful of counts. This chain links TRBV7-3 with TRBJ2-3, with D tentatively TRBD1 (5 bases). V was clipped by 8 bases and J by 2 bases, with 11 bases between them. Germline CDR1 reads SGHTA; CDR2 reads FQGTGA. The CDR3 has 13 amino acids. CDR3 sequence (DNA): TGTGCCAGCGCCGTGGGGCCCACAGATACGCAGTATTTT. It is translated as CASAVGPTDTQYF.

This clonotype has just one count. This chain connects TRBV5-6 to TRBJ2-7; 12 bases match TRBD2. CDR1 and CDR2 (germline): SGHDT, YYEEEE. This CDR3 has 15 residues. Trimming cost V 0 bases and J 4 bases; bases outside gene matches: 2. The CDR3 DNA follows: TGTGCCAGCAGCTTGGCAACTAGCGGGAGGTACGAGCAGTACTTC. Its translation is CASSLATSGRYEQYF.

The chain combines TRBV27 with TRBJ2-1; D gene uncertain. V was trimmed by 8 bases and J by 7 bases, leaving 12 bases between them. The CDR3 sequence is 12 residues long. Per germline, CDR1 MNHEY and CDR2 SMNVEV (reference sequence). The DNA for the CDR3 is TGTGCCAGCCGGCCCCAGTGGAATGAGCAGTTCTTC. Its protein is CASRPQWNEQFF.

V gene TRBV5-1 combines with J gene TRBJ2-5; no clear D gene. The CDR3 has 15 amino acids. Germline V CDR1 and CDR2: SGHRS, YFSETQ. The ends were cut back, 0 bases at V and 3 bases at J, with 12 bases in the middle. The CDR3 loop is CASSLDGRGEETQYF. The CDR3 coding sequence is TGCGCCAGCAGCTTGGACGGACGAGGAGAAGAGACCCAGTACTTC.

The rearrangement links TRBV9 to TRBJ2-5; D is ambiguous. The germline gives CDR1 SGDLS, CDR2 YYNGEE. V was pared by 3 bases and J by 5 bases, with 14 bases between. The CDR3 has 14 amino acids. The CDR3 loop is CASSAGSPVETQYF. Written as DNA, the CDR3 is TGTGCCAGCAGCGCTGGGTCCCCGGTGGAGACCCAGTACTTC. Full variable domain (remainder filled in from reference TRBV9 and TRBJ2-5): DSGVTQTPKHLITATGQRVTLRCSPRSGDLSVYWYQQSLDQGLQFLIQYYNGEERAKGNILERFSAQQFPDLHSELNLSSLELGDSALYFCASSAGSPVETQYFGPGTRLLVL.

The V and J genes are TRBV10-3 and TRBJ2-3; D is ambiguous. The V end was cut by 0 bases, the J end by 2 bases, with 6 bases between. The CDR3 runs to 14 residues. CDR1 is ENHRY, CDR2 SYGVKD, per germline. The CDR3 is CAISESTPTDTQYF. The CDR3 DNA is TGTGCCATCAGTGAGTCTACCCCCACAGATACGCAGTATTTT.

This chain joins TRBV5-1 and TRBJ2-2; D may be TRBD2 (5 bases). The CDR3 contains 16 residues. Trimming pared 1 base from V and 8 bases from J, leaving 18 bases between. Looked up from germline, CDR1 is SGHRS and CDR2 is YFSETQ. The CDR3 reads CASSLTGPGSRGELFF. In DNA form, the CDR3 reads TGCGCCAGCAGCTTGACCGGGCCTGGGAGCCGGGGGGAGCTGTTTTTT.

This chain uses TRBV20-1 with TRBJ2-7, with TRBD2 matching over 10 bases. V lost 6 bases and J lost 4; bases outside the gene matches: 6. Germline-derived CDR1 and CDR2 are DFQATT and SNEGSKA (reference sequence). The CDR3 has 13 amino acids. The CDR3 bases are TGCAGTGCCCCAGGACTAGCGGTGTACGAGCAGTACTTC. Protein sequence: CSAPGLAVYEQYF.

In its sample, this clonotype was seen once. The chain has TRBV5-1 and TRBJ2-3; D gene ambiguous. The V end lost 1 base, the J end lost 4 bases, and 7 bases lay between the germline ends. CDR1 is SGHRS and CDR2 is YFSETQ in the germline V gene. This CDR3 comprises 13 residues. The CDR3 DNA reads as TGCGCCAGCAGCTTGTACTTCGCAGATACGCAGTATTTT. It encodes CASSLYFADTQYF.

The chain joins TRBV6-5 to TRBJ2-4; either TRBD1 or TRBD2 may supply D (5 bases each). Trimming took off 5 bases at V and 5 bases at J, with 16 bases between the two ends. There are 15 residues in the CDR3. Germline V gene data show CDR1 as MNHEY and CDR2 as SVGAGI. CDR3 coding DNA: TGTGCCAGCAGTAACGACAGAAGGGGACAAAACATTCAGTACTTC. Translating gives CASSNDRRGQNIQYF.

J is TRBJ2-5 and V is TRBV12-3 or TRBV12-4, with D unresolved. The CDR3 is 14 residues long. The V gene lost 6 bases and the J gene lost 0 bases, with 11 bases spanning the gap. The CDR3 sequence is CASSARTYQETQYF. The DNA of the CDR3 is TGTGCCAGCAGCGCCAGAACGTACCAAGAGACCCAGTACTTC.

This clonotype was counted once. This chain uses TRBV28 with TRBJ1-2, with D perhaps TRBD1 (6 bases). CDR1 MDHEN and CDR2 SYDVKM come from the germline V gene. V was shortened by 5 bases and J by 4 bases, with 17 bases between the two germline ends. CDR3 length equals 15 residues. The CDR3 nucleotides read TGTGCCAGCAGTATCCTCAGGACAGCTCCCTATGGCTACACCTTC. Protein: CASSILRTAPYGYTF.

This rearrangement joins TRBV3-1 to TRBJ2-1; D may be TRBD2 (6 bases). The CDR3 has 14 amino acids. V was shortened by 3 bases and J by 9 bases, with 15 bases between the two germline ends. Germline V gene sequence: CDR1 LGHDT, CDR2 YNNKEL (reference sequence). The CDR3 region is CASSQRVLGGEQFF. CDR3 coding DNA: TGTGCCAGCAGCCAGAGGGTTTTGGGGGGTGAGCAGTTCTTC.

J is TRBJ2-3 and V is TRBV20-1; tentative D call: TRBD2 (6 bases). Per the germline V gene, CDR1 is DFQATT and CDR2 is SNEGSKA (reference sequence). V was clipped by 3 bases and J by 3 bases, with 10 bases between them. The CDR3 has 13 residues. CDR3 nucleotides: TGCAGTGCTAGGACTAGAGGTACAGATACGCAGTATTTT. This gives the protein CSARTRGTDTQYF.

This clonotype is a singleton in its sample. The DNA for the CDR3 is TGTGCCAGCAGCCCTCAGGGGGGTCTACTTGCCGGAAACACCATATATTTT. Its protein product is CASSPQGGLLAGNTIYF. The chain uses TRBV11-2 and TRBJ1-3; 7 bases are shared with TRBD1. Trimming at V came to 5 bases and at J to 4 bases, leaving 14 bases not matched to a gene. This CDR3 has 17 amino acids. Germline V gives CDR1 SGHAT, CDR2 FQNNGV.